These 10 T cell receptor beta chains came from one sample sequenced in a study of cytomegalovirus exposure and HLA in healthy donors. The PCR contained 60 Vbeta and 13 Jbeta primers. Assay used: immunoSEQ multiplex PCR; TCRdb lists only in-frame clones, some missing. This sample has around 94,000 clones, with over 65% found just once. The specimen sequenced was PBMCs. Receptors were obtained from a woman in her forties in good health and CMV-seropositive.

This clone was found a few times. The rearrangement links TRBV6-1 to TRBJ2-7; unclear D gene. The CDR3 sequence is 16 residues long. V was pared by 0 bases and J by 1 base, with 13 bases between. The germline CDR1 and CDR2 sequences are MNHNS and SASEGT. In DNA form, the CDR3 reads TGTGCCAGCAGTGAAGCCCCAGATCCGACATCCTACGAGCAGTACTTC. This translates into CASSEAPDPTSYEQYF.

V usage is TRBV6-5 and J usage is TRBJ2-5; no clear D gene. In germline, CDR1 is MNHEY, CDR2 SVGAGI. V lost 6 bases, J lost 0 bases, and 11 bases lay in between. This CDR3 region has 14 residues. The CDR3 DNA reads TGTGCCAGCAGGATGGGCTCAAACCAAGAGACCCAGTACTTC. As protein: CASRMGSNQETQYF.

This clone was seen a handful of times. The rearrangement joins TRBV6-5 to TRBJ1-4; D is undetermined. Germline V gene lookup returns CDR1 MNHEY and CDR2 SVGAGI. The CDR3 length is 14 residues. V was cut by 5 bases and J by 7 bases, with 14 bases left in between. CDR3 DNA: TGTGCCAGCAGTCCTCGAAACTACATTGAAAAACTGTTTTTT. This codes for CASSPRNYIEKLFF.

As to this clone: One end of the junction varies from germline; a read error may be responsible. The J gene is TRBJ2-1, the V gene TRBV7-9; 8 bases match TRBD1. The germline gives CDR1 SEHNR, CDR2 FQNEAQ (reference sequence). The CDR3 contains 14 residues. The CDR3 sequence: CSSSFQGAYNEQFF. CDR3 DNA sequence: TGTTCCAGCAGCTTTCAGGGGGCGTACAATGAGCAGTTCTTC.

The chain links TRBV11-2 to TRBJ1-5; D perhaps matches TRBD1 (5 bases). V shed 2 bases and J shed 6 bases, with 20 bases lying between them. This CDR3 is built from 17 residues. Germline CDR1 is SGHAT and CDR2 is FQNNGV. In nucleotides, the CDR3 is TGTGCCAGCAGCTTAACCTCGGGGGGTATCGGCTCTCAGCCCCAGCATTTT. This sequence encodes CASSLTSGGIGSQPQHF.

This clone occurred once. The gene calls are TRBV7-8 and TRBJ1-3, with no clear D. This CDR3 spans 16 amino acids. Trimming left V 4 bases short and J 7 bases short, with 20 bases between. Looked up from germline, CDR1 is SGHVS and CDR2 is FQNEAQ. The CDR3 is CASSSLLAGIGNTIYF. The CDR3 DNA is TGTGCCAGCAGCTCTCTTTTGGCGGGCATAGGGAACACCATATATTTT.

The V gene is TRBV7-8, the J gene TRBJ2-3; a weak D match, TRBD1 (5 bases). Germline V gene data show CDR1 as SGHVS and CDR2 as FQNEAQ. The CDR3 runs 14 residues. V shed 8 bases and J shed 3 bases, with 15 bases lying between them. The CDR3 sequence: CASGQGAATDTQYF. The CDR3 bases are TGTGCCAGCGGCCAAGGGGCGGCTACAGATACGCAGTATTTT.

V usage is TRBV13 and J usage is TRBJ1-2, with 8 bases fitting TRBD1. The CDR3 has 14 amino acids. CDR1 is PRHDT and CDR2 is FYEKMQ in the germline V gene (reference sequence). J gave up 2 bases and V 5 bases, and 4 bases lay outside the gene matches. CDR3 loop: CASSPRTGNYGYTF. CDR3 DNA: TGTGCCAGCAGCCCCCGGACAGGGAACTATGGCTACACCTTC. Looking up the rest from reference TRBV13 and TRBJ1-2 gives the full variable domain: AAGVIQSPRHLIKEKRETATLKCYPIPRHDTVYWYQQGPGQDPQFLISFYEKMQSDKGSIPDRFSAQQFSDYHSELNMSSLELGDSALYFCASSPRTGNYGYTFGSGTRLTVV.

The rearrangement links TRBV2 to TRBJ2-5; TRBD2 matches 7 bases. The V gene's germline CDR1 is SNHLY and CDR2 FYNNEI. J lost 6 bases, V lost 2 bases, and 9 bases had no gene match. This CDR3 contains 15 residues. CDR3 region: CASSEIGGVGKTQYF. CDR3 in DNA: TGTGCCAGCAGTGAAATTGGGGGGGTCGGGAAGACCCAGTACTTC.

This sequence joins TRBV12-5 and TRBJ2-1; 9 nucleotides align to TRBD2. The CDR3 extends over 17 amino acids. Unmatched junction bases numbered 7, after V lost 0 bases and J lost 4 bases. The germline V gene has CDR1 LGHNT and CDR2 FRNRAP. The CDR3 DNA reads as TGTGCTAGTGGTTTGGTACCTCAGGCGGGAGGGTACAATGAGCAGTTCTTC. Its protein is CASGLVPQAGGYNEQFF.